Below are 5 T cell receptor beta chains sequenced from a single sample in a study of blood T cell repertoires in COVID-19. Clones were sequenced by immunoSEQ multiplex PCR, and TCRdb holds only the in-frame ones, with some missing. Of around 400,000 clones in the sample, more than 70% were seen once. The specimen sequenced was peripheral blood. The source is a man aged 35-49 years with acute or convalescent COVID-19.

This clone was counted many times. This chain connects TRBV2 to TRBJ2-7; 9 bases are shared with TRBD2. The V gene's germline CDR1 is SNHLY and CDR2 FYNNEI. The CDR3 has 14 residues. The V and J ends lost 7 bases and 8 bases, in that order; junction bases with no gene match: 12. CDR3 residues: CASKGGRAGEKQYF. The CDR3 nucleotides are TGTGCCAGCAAAGGCGGGAGGGCGGGGGAAAAGCAGTACTTC.

This clone was recorded only once. The chain employs TRBV5-1 and TRBJ1-1; D ambiguous. Germline lookup yields CDR1 SGHRS and CDR2 YFSETQ. CDR3 length equals 12 residues. Deletions cut 5 bases from V and 7 bases from J, with 12 bases between. In nucleotides, the CDR3 is TGCGCCAGCAGTTATGGGAGAGATGAAGCTTTCTTT. It yields the protein CASSYGRDEAFF.

Only one count was recorded for this clone. The chain carries TRBV27 and TRBJ2-4, with a tentative D call TRBD2 (6 bases). The V gene lost 3 bases and the J gene lost 0 bases, with 15 bases spanning the gap. The CDR3 is 17 residues long. Looked up from germline, CDR1 is MNHEY and CDR2 is SMNVEV (reference sequence). DNA of the CDR3: TGTGCCAGCAGTTTGTACGGGGGAGGCCTAGCCAAAAACATTCAGTACTTC. Protein sequence: CASSLYGGGLAKNIQYF.

V usage is TRBV6-4 and J usage is TRBJ2-2; D may be TRBD2 (6 bases). Trimming cost V 4 bases and J 6 bases, with 15 bases left between them. The V gene's germline CDR1 is MRHNA and CDR2 SNTAGT. The CDR3 length is 15 residues. CDR3 protein: CASSAETGGAGELFF. The CDR3 coding sequence is TGTGCCAGCAGTGCGGAAACAGGAGGGGCCGGGGAGCTGTTTTTT.

The rearrangement links TRBV29-1 to TRBJ2-1; the match to TRBD2 covers 11 bases. V shed 7 bases, J shed 3 bases, and the junction held 8 bases outside the gene matches. Germline-derived CDR1 and CDR2 are SQVTM and ANQGSEA. There are 15 residues in the CDR3. The CDR3 DNA reads TGCAGCGGAAGTCTAGCGGGAGGTATCTACAATGAGCAGTTCTTC. Amino acid sequence: CSGSLAGGIYNEQFF.